This T cell receptor (beta chain) was recorded in a study of cytomegalovirus exposure and HLA in healthy donors. PCR involved 60 Vbeta and 13 Jbeta primers. Profiled with immunoSEQ multiplex PCR; TCRdb holds only in-frame clones, not every one. The sample has about 160,000 clones, about 75% seen once; the top ten hold over 2%. The germline V and J ends were trimmed by 6 bases and 4 bases, with 10 bases remaining between them. CDR1 is SEHNR and CDR2 is FQNEAQ in the germline V gene (reference sequence). CDR3 length: 13 amino acids. Sequencing used PBMCs. V and J are TRBV7-9 and TRBJ1-3; tentative D call: TRBD1 (6 bases). The TCR was taken from a female donor in good health and CMV-seronegative. CDR3 loop: CASRLGQGNTIYF. In nucleotides, the CDR3 is TGTGCCAGCAGACTAGGACAGGGAAACACCATATATTTT.